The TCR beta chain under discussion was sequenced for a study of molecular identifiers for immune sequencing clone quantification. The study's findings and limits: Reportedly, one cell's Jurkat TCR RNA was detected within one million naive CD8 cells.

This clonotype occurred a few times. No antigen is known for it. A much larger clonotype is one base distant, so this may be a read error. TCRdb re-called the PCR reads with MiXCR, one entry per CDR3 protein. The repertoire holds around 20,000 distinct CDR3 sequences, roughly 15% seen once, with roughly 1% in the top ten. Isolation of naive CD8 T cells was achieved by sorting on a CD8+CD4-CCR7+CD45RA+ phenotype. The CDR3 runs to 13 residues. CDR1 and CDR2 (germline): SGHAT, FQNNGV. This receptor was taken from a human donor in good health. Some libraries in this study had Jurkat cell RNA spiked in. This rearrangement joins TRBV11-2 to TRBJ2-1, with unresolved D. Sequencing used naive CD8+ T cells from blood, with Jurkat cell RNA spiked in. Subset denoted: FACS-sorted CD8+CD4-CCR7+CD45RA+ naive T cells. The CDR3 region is CAISLTPNNEQFF. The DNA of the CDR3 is TGTGCCATCAGCCTTACCCCTAACAATGAGCAGTTCTTC.